This T cell receptor beta chain was found in a study of CD8 T cells in ankylosing spondylitis. Overall study results and limits: Matched ankylosing spondylitis synovial fluid reportedly contained a significantly enriched population of disease-linked clones. CD8+ by phenotype, disease-linked clones were relatively rare in peripheral blood.

This clonotype was found many times. Its antigen is not identified. Researchers built TCR beta libraries using quantitative 5'-RACE with molecular barcodes. TCRdb re-derived calls from the 5' RACE reads in MiXCR, one entry per CDR3 protein. Here the sample spans 200,000 to 250,000 distinct CDR3 sequences, roughly 10% being singletons. The V end lost 4 bases, the J end lost 6 bases, and 15 bases lay between the germline ends. The germline gives CDR1 LGHDT, CDR2 YNNKEL (reference sequence). The CDR3 extends over 14 amino acids. This chain joins TRBV3-1 and TRBJ1-1; D gene ambiguous. The sequenced material came from blood, either unsorted or a sorted T cell fraction (not recorded which). The receptor comes from a male donor with ankylosing spondylitis or in good health (not recorded which). The CDR3 reads CASSRTAANPEAFF. CDR3 in DNA: TGTGCCAGCAGCCGGACTGCCGCCAACCCTGAAGCTTTCTTT.